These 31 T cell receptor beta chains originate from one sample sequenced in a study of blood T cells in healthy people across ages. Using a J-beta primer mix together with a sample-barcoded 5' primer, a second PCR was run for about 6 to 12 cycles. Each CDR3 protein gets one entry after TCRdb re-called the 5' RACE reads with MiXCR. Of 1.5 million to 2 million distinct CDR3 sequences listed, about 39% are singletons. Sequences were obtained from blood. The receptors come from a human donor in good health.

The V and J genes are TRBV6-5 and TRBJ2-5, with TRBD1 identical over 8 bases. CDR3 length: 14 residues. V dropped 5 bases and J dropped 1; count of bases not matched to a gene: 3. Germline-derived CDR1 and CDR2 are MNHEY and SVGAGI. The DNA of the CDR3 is TGTGCCAGCAGTAACAGGGGGATCCAAGAGACCCAGTACTTC. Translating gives CASSNRGIQETQYF.

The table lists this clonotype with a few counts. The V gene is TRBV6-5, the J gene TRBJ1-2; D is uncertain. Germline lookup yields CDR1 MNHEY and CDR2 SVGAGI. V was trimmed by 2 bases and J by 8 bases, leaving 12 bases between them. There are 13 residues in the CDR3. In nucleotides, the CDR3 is TGTGCCAGCAGTTACCGCTCTGGGCGCGGCTACACCTTC. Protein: CASSYRSGRGYTF.

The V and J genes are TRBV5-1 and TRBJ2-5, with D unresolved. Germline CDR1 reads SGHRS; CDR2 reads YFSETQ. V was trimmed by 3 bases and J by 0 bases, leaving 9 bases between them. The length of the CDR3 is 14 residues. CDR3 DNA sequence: TGCGCCAGCAGCTGGTCGACTTACCAAGAGACCCAGTACTTC. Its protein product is CASSWSTYQETQYF.

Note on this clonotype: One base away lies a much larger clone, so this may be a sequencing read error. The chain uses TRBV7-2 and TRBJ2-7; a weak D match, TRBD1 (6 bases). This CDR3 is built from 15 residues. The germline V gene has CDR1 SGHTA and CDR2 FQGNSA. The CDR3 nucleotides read TGTGCCAGCAGGGAGACAGGAACTGGCCACTACGTGCAGTACTTC. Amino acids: CASRETGTGHYVQYF. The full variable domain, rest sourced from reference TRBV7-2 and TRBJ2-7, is GAGVSQSPSNKVTEKGKDVELRCDPISGHTALYWYRQSLGQGLEFLIYFQGNSAPDKSGLPSDRFSAERTGGSVSTLTIQRTQQEDSAVYLCASRETGTGHYVQYFGPGTRLTVT.

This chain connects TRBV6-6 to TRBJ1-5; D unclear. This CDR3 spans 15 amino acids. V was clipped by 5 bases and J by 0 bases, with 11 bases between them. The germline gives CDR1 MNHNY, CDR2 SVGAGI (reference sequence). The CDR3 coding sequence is TGTGCCAGCAGTAACACAAGAGATAGCAATCAGCCCCAGCATTTT. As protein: CASSNTRDSNQPQHF.

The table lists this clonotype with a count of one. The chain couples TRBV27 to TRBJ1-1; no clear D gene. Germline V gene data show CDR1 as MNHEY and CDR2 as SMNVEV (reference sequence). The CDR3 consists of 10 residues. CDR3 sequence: CGAWSPEAFF. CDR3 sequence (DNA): TGTGGGGCTTGGAGCCCTGAAGCTTTCTTT.

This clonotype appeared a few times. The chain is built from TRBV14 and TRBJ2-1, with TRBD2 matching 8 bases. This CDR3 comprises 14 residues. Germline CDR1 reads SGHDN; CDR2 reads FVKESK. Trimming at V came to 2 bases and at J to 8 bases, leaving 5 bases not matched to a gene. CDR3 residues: CASSQLTAGDEQFF. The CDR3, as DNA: TGTGCCAGCAGCCAATTAACAGCGGGGGATGAGCAGTTCTTC.

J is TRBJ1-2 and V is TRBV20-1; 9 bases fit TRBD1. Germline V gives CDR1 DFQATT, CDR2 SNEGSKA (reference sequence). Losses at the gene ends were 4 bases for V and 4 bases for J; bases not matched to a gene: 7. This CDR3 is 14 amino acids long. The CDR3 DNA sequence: TGCAGTGCTAAGGGACAGGGACTTCTCTATGGCTACACCTTC. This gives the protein CSAKGQGLLYGYTF.

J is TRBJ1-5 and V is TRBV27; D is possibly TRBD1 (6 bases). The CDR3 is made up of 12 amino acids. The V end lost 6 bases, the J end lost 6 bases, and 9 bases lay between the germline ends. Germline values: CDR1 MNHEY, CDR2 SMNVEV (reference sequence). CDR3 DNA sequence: TGTGCCAGCAGGGCAGGGGTTCAGCCCCAGCATTTT. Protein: CASRAGVQPQHF.

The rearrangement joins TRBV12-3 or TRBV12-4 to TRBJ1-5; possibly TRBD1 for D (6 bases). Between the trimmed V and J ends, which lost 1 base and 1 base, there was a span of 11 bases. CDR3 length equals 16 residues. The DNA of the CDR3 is TGTGCCAGCAGTTTAGGGAAAAGGGGGAGCAATCAGCCCCAGCATTTT. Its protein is CASSLGKRGSNQPQHF.

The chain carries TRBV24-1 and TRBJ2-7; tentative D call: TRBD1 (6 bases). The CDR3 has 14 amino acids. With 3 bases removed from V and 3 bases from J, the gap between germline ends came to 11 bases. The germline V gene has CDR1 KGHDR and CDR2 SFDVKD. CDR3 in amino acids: CATSDRGHVYEQYF. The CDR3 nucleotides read TGTGCCACCAGTGATAGGGGACACGTCTACGAGCAGTACTTC.

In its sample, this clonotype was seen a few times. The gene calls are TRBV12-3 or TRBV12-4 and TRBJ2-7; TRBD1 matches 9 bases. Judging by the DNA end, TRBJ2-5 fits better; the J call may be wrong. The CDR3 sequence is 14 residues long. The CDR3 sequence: CASSRTGVRETQYF. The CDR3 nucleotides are TGTGCCAGCAGTCGGACAGGGGTTAGAGAGACCCAGTACTTC.

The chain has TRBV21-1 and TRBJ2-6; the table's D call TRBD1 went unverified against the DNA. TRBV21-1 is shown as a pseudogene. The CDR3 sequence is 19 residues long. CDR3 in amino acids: CASSKEGRGGYSGANVLTF. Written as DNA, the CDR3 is TGTGCCAGCAGCAAAGAGGGTAGGGGGGGATACTCTGGGGCCAACGTCCTGACTTTC.

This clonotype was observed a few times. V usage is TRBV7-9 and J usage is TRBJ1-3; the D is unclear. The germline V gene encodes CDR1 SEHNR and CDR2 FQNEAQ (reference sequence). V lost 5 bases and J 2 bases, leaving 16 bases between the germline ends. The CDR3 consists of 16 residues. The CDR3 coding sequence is TGTGCCAGCAGCCTGACCGCGATTGAGGCTGGAAACACCATATATTTT. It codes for CASSLTAIEAGNTIYF. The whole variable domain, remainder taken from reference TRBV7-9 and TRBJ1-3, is DTGVSQNPRHKITKRGQNVTFRCDPISEHNRLYWYRQTLGQGPEFLTYFQNEAQLEKSRLLSDRFSAERPKGSFSTLEIQRTEQGDSAMYLCASSLTAIEAGNTIYFGEGSWLTVV.

The CDR3: CATSLDRDRSETQYF. For the CDR3, the DNA is TGTGCCACCAGCCTGGACAGGGATCGGTCGGAGACCCAGTACTTC. The chain joins TRBV15 to TRBJ2-5, with 8 nucleotides matching TRBD1. CDR1 is LNHNV and CDR2 is YYDKDF in the germline V gene (reference sequence). The CDR3 has 15 residues. The V gene end was trimmed by 5 bases and the J gene end by 5 bases; junction bases not matched to a gene: 10.

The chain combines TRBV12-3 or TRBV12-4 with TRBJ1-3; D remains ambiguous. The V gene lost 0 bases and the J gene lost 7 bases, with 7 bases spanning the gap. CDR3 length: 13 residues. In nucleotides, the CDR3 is TGTGCCAGCAGTTTAGCTATTCGGAACACCATATATTTT. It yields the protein CASSLAIRNTIYF.

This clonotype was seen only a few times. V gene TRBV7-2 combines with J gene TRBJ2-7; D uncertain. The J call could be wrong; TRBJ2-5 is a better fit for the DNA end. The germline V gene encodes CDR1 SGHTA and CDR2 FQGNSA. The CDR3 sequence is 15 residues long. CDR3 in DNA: TGTGCCAGCAGCTTTCCCGGGTTCCCGGTCGGGACCCAGTACTTC. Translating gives CASSFPGFPVGTQYF.

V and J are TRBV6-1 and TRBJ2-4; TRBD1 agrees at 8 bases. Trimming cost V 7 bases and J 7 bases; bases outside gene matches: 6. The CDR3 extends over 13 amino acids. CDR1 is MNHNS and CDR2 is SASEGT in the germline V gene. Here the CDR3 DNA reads TGTGCCAGCAAATCAGGGGGCCGTAACATTCAGTACTTC. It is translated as CASKSGGRNIQYF.

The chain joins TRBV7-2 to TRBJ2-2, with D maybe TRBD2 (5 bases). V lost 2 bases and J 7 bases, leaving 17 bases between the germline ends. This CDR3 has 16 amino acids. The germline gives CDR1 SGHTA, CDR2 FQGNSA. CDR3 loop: CASSLMPNHRGGELFF. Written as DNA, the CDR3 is TGTGCCAGCAGCTTAATGCCTAATCACCGGGGCGGGGAGCTGTTTTTT. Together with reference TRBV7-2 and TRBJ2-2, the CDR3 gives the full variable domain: GAGVSQSPSNKVTEKGKDVELRCDPISGHTALYWYRQSLGQGLEFLIYFQGNSAPDKSGLPSDRFSAERTGGSVSTLTIQRTQQEDSAVYLCASSLMPNHRGGELFFGEGSRLTVL.

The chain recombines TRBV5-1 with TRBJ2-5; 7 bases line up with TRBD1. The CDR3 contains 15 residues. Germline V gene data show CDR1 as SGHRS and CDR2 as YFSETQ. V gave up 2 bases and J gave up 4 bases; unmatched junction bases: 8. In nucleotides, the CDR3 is TGCGCCAGCAGCTTCGGGACAGTGGAAGGAGAGACCCAGTACTTC. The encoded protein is CASSFGTVEGETQYF.

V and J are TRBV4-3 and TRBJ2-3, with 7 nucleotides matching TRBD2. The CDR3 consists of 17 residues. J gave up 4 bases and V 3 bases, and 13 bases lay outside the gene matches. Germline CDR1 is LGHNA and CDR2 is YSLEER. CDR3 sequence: CASSQSPGREGSDTQYF. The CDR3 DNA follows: TGCGCCAGCAGCCAGTCGCCCGGCAGGGAGGGATCAGATACGCAGTATTTT.

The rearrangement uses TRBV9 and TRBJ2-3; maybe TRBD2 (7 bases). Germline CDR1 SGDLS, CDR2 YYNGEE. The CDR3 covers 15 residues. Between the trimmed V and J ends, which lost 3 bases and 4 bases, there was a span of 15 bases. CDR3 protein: CASSARGGASDTQYF. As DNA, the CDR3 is TGTGCCAGCAGCGCCAGAGGGGGGGCCTCAGATACGCAGTATTTT.

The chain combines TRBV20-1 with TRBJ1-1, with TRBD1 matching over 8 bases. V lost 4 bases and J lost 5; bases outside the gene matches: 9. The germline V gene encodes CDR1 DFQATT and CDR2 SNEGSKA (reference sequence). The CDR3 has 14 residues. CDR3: CSATQGASRTEAFF. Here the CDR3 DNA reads TGCAGTGCTACCCAGGGGGCGAGTAGGACTGAAGCTTTCTTT.

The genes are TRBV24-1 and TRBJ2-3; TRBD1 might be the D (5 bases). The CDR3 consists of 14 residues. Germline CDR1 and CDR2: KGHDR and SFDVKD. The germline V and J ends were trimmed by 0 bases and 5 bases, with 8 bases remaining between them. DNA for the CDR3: TGTGCCACCAGTGATTTGTCAGGGCGAGATACGCAGTATTTT. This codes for CATSDLSGRDTQYF.

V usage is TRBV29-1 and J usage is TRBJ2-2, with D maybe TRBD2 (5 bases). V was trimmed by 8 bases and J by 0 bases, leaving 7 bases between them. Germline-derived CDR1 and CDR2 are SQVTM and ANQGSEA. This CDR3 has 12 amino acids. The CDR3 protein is CSSGSNTGELFF. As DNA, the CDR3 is TGCAGCAGCGGCTCGAACACCGGGGAGCTGTTTTTT.

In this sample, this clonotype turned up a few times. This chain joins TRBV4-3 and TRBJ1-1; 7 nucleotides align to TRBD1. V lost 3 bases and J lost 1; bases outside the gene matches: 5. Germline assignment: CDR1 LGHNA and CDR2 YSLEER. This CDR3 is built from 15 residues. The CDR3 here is CASSQYRGKNTEAFF. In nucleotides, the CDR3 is TGCGCCAGCAGCCAGTACAGGGGAAAGAACACTGAAGCTTTCTTT.

CDR3 protein: CASSPISNYGYTF. The DNA for the CDR3 is TGTGCCAGCAGCCCCATATCTAACTATGGCTACACCTTC. This rearrangement joins TRBV5-5 to TRBJ1-2; D unclear. Germline V gives CDR1 SGHKS, CDR2 YYEKEE (reference sequence). The CDR3 totals 13 residues. Between the trimmed V and J ends, which lost 4 bases and 0 bases, there was a span of 7 bases.

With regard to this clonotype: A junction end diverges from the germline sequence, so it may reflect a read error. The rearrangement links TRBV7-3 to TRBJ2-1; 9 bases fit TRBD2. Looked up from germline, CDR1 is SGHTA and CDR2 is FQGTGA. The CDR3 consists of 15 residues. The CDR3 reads CASSAGTSIYNEQFF. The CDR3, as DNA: TGCGCCAGCAGCGCCGGGACTAGCATCTACAATGAGCAGTTCTTC.

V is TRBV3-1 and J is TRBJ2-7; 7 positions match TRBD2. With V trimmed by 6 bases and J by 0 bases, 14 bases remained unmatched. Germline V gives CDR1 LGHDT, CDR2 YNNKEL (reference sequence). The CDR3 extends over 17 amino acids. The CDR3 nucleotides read TGTGCCAGCAGTCAGCAAGGCCCGGGGGGATTCTCCTACGAGCAGTACTTC. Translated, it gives CASSQQGPGGFSYEQYF.

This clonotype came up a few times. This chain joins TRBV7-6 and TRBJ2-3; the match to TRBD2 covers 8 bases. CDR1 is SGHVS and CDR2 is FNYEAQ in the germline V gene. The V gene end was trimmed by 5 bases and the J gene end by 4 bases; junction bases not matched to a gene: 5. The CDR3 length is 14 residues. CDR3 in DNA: TGTGCCAGCAGCCCGGGGGGGCCGGCAGATACGCAGTATTTT. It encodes CASSPGGPADTQYF.

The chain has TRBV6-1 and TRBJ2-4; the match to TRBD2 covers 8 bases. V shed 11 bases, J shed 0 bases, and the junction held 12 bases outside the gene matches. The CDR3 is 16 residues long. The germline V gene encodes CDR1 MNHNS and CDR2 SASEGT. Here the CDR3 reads CAGQRETGLAKNIQYF. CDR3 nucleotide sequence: TGTGCCGGCCAGCGGGAGACCGGTCTAGCCAAAAACATTCAGTACTTC.